Listed below are T cell receptor beta chains from one sample, sequenced in a study of blood T cell repertoires in COVID-19. This table comes from immunoSEQ multiplex PCR, and its TCRdb copy is limited to in-frame clones, with some not included. The sample shows 140,000 or so clones, approximately 80% of them seen only once. The sequenced material came from PBMCs or T cells enriched from blood (not recorded which). These receptor sequences come from a man over 45 who had recovered from COVID-19. CDR3s leave out the opening cysteine and the closing phenylalanine or tryptophan. Each record gives: V gene, CDR3 protein.

V gene: TRBV9; CDR3 protein: ASSVGSWGGSYNEQF
V gene: TRBV5-4; CDR3 protein: ASSSGTGGPYEQY
V gene: TRBV6-5; CDR3 protein: ASSLGQGIYGYT
V gene: TRBV6-2/TRBV6-3; CDR3 protein: ASSYGREGVHLYEQY
V gene: TRBV27; CDR3 protein: ASRATGGFQPQH
V gene: TRBV6-4; CDR3 protein: ASSAGQGSNQPQH
V gene: TRBV7-2; CDR3 protein: ASSDRGNQPQH
V gene: TRBV4-2; CDR3 protein: ASQPGLAPMGGYNQPQH
V gene: TRBV3-1/TRBV3-2; CDR3 protein: ASSPFSGASYNEQF
V gene: TRBV28; CDR3 protein: ASTGSRGPQH
V gene: TRBV19; CDR3 protein: ASSNRDTDNYGYT
V gene: TRBV27; CDR3 protein: ASSPGTGYYEQY
V gene: TRBV12-3/TRBV12-4; CDR3 protein: ASRGPLAYEQY
V gene: TRBV28; CDR3 protein: ASSQVTNEKLF
V gene: TRBV19; CDR3 protein: ASSTEGGDIQY
V gene: TRBV11-3; CDR3 protein: ASSFSGTNTEAF
V gene: TRBV5-1; CDR3 protein: ASSLSPGQGTNEKLF
V gene: TRBV7-2; CDR3 protein: ASSPEVANTEAF
V gene: TRBV14; CDR3 protein: ASSAISSYEQY
V gene: TRBV7-2; CDR3 protein: ASSRPPGTSNEQF
V gene: TRBV7-3; CDR3 protein: ASSLTGGYGNTIY
V gene: TRBV7-9; CDR3 protein: ASRARTGTEKLF
V gene: TRBV9; CDR3 protein: ASSLRGAGANVLT
V gene: TRBV19; CDR3 protein: AWRDPYGYT
V gene: TRBV5-4; CDR3 protein: ASSTGTGSGYT
V gene: TRBV4-3; CDR3 protein: ASSQVLAGGPGTGELF
V gene: TRBV5-1; CDR3 protein: ASSPPGSEKLF
V gene: TRBV11-2; CDR3 protein: ASSPKAGAIQVYGYT
V gene: TRBV4-3; CDR3 protein: ASSQATRAGELF
V gene: TRBV4-3; CDR3 protein: ASSRNRGMRTEAF
V gene: TRBV18; CDR3 protein: ASSPPVAGDDTIY
V gene: TRBV29-1; CDR3 protein: SVGAGMNTGELF
V gene: TRBV28; CDR3 protein: ASSLTPPSTSGGSTDTQY
V gene: TRBV19; CDR3 protein: ASSIVRQISNQPQH
V gene: TRBV7-3; CDR3 protein: ASSPGRTGPYEQY
V gene: TRBV19; CDR3 protein: ASSIEAQYSNQPQH
V gene: TRBV27; CDR3 protein: ASGRGALLDSPLH
V gene: TRBV25-1; CDR3 protein: ASTKLAGGPETQY
V gene: TRBV7-9; CDR3 protein: ASSLGAADEAF
V gene: TRBV28; CDR3 protein: ASSSPTDRVYEQY
V gene: TRBV6-1; CDR3 protein: ASSEGTNYGYT
V gene: TRBV27; CDR3 protein: ASSFGDWTEAF
V gene: TRBV5-4; CDR3 protein: ASSPGQGSYNEQF
V gene: TRBV2; CDR3 protein: ASKEGGQGLETQY